This T cell receptor (beta chain) was sequenced for a study of cytomegalovirus exposure and HLA in healthy donors. V lost 8 bases, J lost 6 bases, and 10 bases lay in between. Germline lookup yields CDR1 LNHDA and CDR2 SQIVND (reference sequence). The CDR3 spans 12 residues. PCR used 60 Vbeta primers and 13 Jbeta primers. The protocol was immunoSEQ multiplex PCR, while the TCRdb copy is restricted to in-frame clones and leaves out a portion. The sample includes 65,000 to 75,000 clones, about 63% seen only once; the top ten take around 17%. Only a few counts were recorded for this clone. The sequencing input was PBMCs. The receptor comes from a man aged 35 to 55 in good health and CMV-seropositive. This chain joins TRBV19 and TRBJ2-2; TRBD2 might be the D (6 bases). The CDR3 nucleotides are TGTGCCAGTCGGGAGCAGGCCGGGGAGCTGTTTTTT. Protein product: CASREQAGELFF.